This TCR beta chain derives from a study of regulatory T cells in long-lasting Graves disease. For TCR beta, libraries came from iRepertoire HTBI primers and Arm-PCR of CDR3 regions. TCRdb analysed the multiplex PCR reads with MiXCR anew, one entry per CDR3 protein. The data show about 440,000 distinct CDR3 sequences, about 17% seen once. Germline loops: CDR1 MDHEN, CDR2 SYDVKM. CDR3 length: 16 amino acids. V lost 5 bases and J 2 bases, leaving 16 bases between the germline ends. Time point noted: newly diagnosed GD, antithyroid drugs for less than 3 months. RNA extracted from PBMCs served as the sequencing template. This clonotype was found many times. These records were also assigned to another study, of T cells in Graves' hyperthyroidism and ophthalmopathy. Turning to that study: Stable hyperthyroidism and ophthalmopathy were separated using 13 V-J signatures.

The material sequenced was peripheral blood mononuclear cells (PBMCs), taken at new diagnosis, from a patient treated with antithyroid drugs. The clonotype originates from a young woman with Graves disease. The J gene is TRBJ2-1, the V gene TRBV28, with D maybe TRBD1 (6 bases). CDR3 bases: TGTGCCAGCAGTCTCTTAAATGGGGGCCCCTACAATGAGCAGTTCTTC. Amino acids: CASSLLNGGPYNEQFF.